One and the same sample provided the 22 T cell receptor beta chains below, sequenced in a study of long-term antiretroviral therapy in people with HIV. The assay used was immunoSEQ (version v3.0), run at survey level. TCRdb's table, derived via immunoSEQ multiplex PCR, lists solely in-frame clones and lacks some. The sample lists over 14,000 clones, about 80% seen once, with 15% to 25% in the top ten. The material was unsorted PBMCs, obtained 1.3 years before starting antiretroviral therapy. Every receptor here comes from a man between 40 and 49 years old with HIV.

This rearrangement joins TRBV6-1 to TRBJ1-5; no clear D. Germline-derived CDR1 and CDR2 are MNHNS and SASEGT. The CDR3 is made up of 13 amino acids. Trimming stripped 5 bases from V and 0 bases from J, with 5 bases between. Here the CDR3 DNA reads TGTGCCAGCAGTTCAGATAGCAATCAGCCCCAGCATTTT. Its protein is CASSSDSNQPQHF.

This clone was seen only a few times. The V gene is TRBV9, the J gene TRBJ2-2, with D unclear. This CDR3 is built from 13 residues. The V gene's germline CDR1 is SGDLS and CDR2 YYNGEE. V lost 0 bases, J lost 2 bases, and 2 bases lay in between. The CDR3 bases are TGTGCCAGCAGCGTAGGCAACACCGGGGAGCTGTTTTTT. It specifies CASSVGNTGELFF.

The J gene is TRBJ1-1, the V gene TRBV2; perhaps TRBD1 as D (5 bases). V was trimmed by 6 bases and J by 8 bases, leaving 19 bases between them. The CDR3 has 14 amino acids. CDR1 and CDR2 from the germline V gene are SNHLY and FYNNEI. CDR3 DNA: TGTGCCAGCAGATCGGGGCCTGGAGAGGTGGAAGCTTTCTTT. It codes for CASRSGPGEVEAFF.

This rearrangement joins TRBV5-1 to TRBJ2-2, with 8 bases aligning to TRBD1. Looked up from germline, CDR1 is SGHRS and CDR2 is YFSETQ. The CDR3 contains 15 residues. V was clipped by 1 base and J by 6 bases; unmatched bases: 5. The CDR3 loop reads CASSLRSTGAGELFF. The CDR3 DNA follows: TGCGCCAGCAGCTTGCGATCGACAGGGGCCGGGGAGCTGTTTTTT.

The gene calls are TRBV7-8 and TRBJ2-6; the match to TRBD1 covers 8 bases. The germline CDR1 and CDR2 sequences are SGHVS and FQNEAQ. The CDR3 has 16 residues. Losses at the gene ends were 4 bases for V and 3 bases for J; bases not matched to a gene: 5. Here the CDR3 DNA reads TGTGCCAGCAGCTACTGGGACAGGAATGGGGCCAACGTCCTGACTTTC. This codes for CASSYWDRNGANVLTF.

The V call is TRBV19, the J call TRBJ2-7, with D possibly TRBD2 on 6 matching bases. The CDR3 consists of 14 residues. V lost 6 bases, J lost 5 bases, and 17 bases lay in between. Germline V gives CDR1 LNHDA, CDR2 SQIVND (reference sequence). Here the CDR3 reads CASSFVGGRDEQYF. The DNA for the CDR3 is TGTGCCAGTAGCTTCGTGGGGGGTCGGGACGAGCAGTACTTC.

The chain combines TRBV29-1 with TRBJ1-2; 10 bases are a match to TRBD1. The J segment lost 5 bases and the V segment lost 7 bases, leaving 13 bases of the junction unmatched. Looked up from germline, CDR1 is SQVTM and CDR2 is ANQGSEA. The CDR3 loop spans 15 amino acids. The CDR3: CSAFRDRGRGYGYTF. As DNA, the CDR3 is TGCAGCGCGTTTAGGGACAGGGGCCGCGGATATGGCTACACCTTC.

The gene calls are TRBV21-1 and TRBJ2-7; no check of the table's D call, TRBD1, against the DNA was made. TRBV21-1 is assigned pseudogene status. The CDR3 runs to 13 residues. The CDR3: CASSQSRGHEQYF. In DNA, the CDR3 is TGTGCCAGCAGTCAAAGTCGTGGCCACGAGCAGTACTTC.

CDR3 nucleotides: TGCAGCGCACAGGGGGCTGTCACTGAAGCTTTCTTT. Translating it yields CSAQGAVTEAFF. The chain uses TRBV29-1 and TRBJ1-1; 9 bases agree with TRBD1. Germline CDR1 is SQVTM and CDR2 is ANQGSEA. The V and J ends lost 7 bases and 4 bases, in that order; junction bases with no gene match: 4. The CDR3 has 12 amino acids. Together with reference TRBV29-1 and TRBJ1-1, the CDR3 gives the full variable domain: SAVISQKPSRDICQRGTSLTIQCQVDSQVTMMFWYRQQPGQSLTLIATANQGSEATYESGFVIDKFPISRPNLTFSTLTVSNMSPEDSSIYLCSAQGAVTEAFFGQGTRLTVV.

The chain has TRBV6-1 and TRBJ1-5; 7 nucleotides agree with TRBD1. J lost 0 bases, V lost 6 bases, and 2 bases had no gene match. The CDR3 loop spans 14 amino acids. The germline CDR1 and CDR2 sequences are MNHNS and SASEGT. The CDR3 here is CASRDRASNQPQHF. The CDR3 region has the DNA TGTGCCAGCAGAGACAGGGCTAGCAATCAGCCCCAGCATTTT.

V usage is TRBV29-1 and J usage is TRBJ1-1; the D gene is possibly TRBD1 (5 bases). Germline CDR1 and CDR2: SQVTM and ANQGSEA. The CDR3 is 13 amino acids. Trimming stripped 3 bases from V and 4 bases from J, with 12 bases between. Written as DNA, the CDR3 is TGCAGCGTTGACGAGGGGAGAGGCACTGAAGCTTTCTTT. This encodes CSVDEGRGTEAFF.

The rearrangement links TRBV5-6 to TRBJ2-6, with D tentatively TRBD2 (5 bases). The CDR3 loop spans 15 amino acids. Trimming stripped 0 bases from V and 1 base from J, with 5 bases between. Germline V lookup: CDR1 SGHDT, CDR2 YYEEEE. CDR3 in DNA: TGTGCCAGCAGCTTGGCGGGGTCTGGGGCCAACGTCCTGACTTTC. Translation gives CASSLAGSGANVLTF. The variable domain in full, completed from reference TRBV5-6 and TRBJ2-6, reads DAGVTQSPTHLIKTRGQQVTLRCSPKSGHDTVSWYQQALGQGPQFIFQYYEEEERQRGNFPDRFSGHQFPNYSSELNVNALLLGDSALYLCASSLAGSGANVLTFGAGSRLTVL.

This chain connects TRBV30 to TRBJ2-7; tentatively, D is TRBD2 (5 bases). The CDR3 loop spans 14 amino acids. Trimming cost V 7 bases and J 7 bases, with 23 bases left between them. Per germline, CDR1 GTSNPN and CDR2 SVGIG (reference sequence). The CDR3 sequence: CAYQRLDGLLEQYF. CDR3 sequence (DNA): TGTGCCTACCAGCGGCTAGACGGTCTGTTGGAGCAGTACTTC. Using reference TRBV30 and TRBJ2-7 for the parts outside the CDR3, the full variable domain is SQTIHQWPATLVQPVGSPLSLECTVEGTSNPNLYWYRQAAGRGLQLLFYSVGIGQISSEVPQNLSASRPQDRQFILSSKKLLLSDSGFYLCAYQRLDGLLEQYFGPGTRLTVT.

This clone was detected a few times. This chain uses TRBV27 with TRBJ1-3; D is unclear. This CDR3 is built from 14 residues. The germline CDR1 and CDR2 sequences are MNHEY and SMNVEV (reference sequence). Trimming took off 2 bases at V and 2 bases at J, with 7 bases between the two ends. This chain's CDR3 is CASSLSETGNTIYF. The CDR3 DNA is TGTGCCAGCAGTTTAAGCGAAACTGGAAACACCATATATTTT.

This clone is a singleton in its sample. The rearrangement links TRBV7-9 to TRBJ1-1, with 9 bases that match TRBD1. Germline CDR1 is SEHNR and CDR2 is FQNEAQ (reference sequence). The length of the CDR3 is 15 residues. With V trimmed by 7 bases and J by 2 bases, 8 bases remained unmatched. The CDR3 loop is CASTSGQGFNTEAFF. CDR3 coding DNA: TGTGCCAGCACCTCCGGACAGGGGTTTAACACTGAAGCTTTCTTT.

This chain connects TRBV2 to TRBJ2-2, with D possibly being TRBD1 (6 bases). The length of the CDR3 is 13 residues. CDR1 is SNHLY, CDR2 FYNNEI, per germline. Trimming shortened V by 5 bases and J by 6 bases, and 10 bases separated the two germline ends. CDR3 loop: CASSSGTSGELFF. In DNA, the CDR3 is TGTGCCAGCAGTTCCGGGACATCCGGGGAGCTGTTTTTT.

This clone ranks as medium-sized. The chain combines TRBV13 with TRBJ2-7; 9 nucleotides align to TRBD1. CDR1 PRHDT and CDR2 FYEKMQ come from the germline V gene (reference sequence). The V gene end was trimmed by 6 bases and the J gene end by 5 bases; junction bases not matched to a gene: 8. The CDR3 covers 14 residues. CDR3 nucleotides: TGTGCCAGCAGACCGGGACAGGGTGTAAACGAGCAGTACTTC. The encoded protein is CASRPGQGVNEQYF. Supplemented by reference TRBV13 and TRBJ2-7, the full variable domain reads AAGVIQSPRHLIKEKRETATLKCYPIPRHDTVYWYQQGPGQDPQFLISFYEKMQSDKGSIPDRFSAQQFSDYHSELNMSSLELGDSALYFCASRPGQGVNEQYFGPGTRLTVT.

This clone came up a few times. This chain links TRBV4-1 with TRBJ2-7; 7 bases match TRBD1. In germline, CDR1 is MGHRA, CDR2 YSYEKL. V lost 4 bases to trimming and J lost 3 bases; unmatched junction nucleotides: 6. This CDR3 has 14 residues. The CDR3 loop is CASSRETGFYEQYF. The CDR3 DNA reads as TGCGCCAGCAGCCGCGAGACAGGGTTCTACGAGCAGTACTTC.

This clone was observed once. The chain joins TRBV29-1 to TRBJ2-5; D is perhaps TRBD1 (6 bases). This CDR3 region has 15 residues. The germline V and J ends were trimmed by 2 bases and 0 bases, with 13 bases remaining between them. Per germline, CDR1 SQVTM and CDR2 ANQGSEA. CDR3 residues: CSVEPPQGHQETQYF. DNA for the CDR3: TGCAGCGTTGAACCCCCTCAGGGGCACCAAGAGACCCAGTACTTC. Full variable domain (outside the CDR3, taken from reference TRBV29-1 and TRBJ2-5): SAVISQKPSRDICQRGTSLTIQCQVDSQVTMMFWYRQQPGQSLTLIATANQGSEATYESGFVIDKFPISRPNLTFSTLTVSNMSPEDSSIYLCSVEPPQGHQETQYFGPGTRLLVL.

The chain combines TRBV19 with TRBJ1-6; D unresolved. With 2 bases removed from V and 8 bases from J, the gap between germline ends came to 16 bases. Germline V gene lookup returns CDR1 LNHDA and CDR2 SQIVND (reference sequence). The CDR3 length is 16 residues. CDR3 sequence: CASSITLGAAHSPLHF. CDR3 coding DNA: TGTGCCAGTAGTATAACCCTCGGCGCCGCCCATTCACCCCTCCACTTT.

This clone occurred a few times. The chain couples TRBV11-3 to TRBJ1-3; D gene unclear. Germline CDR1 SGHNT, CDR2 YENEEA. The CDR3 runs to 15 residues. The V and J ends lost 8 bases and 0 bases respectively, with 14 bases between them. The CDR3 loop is CASGSGSSSGNTIYF. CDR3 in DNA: TGTGCCAGCGGATCCGGGTCCTCCTCTGGAAACACCATATATTTT.

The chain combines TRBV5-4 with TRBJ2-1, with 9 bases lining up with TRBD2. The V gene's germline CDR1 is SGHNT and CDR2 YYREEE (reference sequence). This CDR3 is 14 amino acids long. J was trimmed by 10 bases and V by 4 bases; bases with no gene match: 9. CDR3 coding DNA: TGTGCCAGCAGCCAGAGGACTAGCGTCGGGGAGCAGTTCTTC. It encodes CASSQRTSVGEQFF. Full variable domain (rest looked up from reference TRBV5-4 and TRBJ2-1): ETGVTQSPTHLIKTRGQQVTLRCSSQSGHNTVSWYQQALGQGPQFIFQYYREEENGRGNFPPRFSGLQFPNYSSELNVNALELDDSALYLCASSQRTSVGEQFFGPGTRLTVL.